This T cell receptor (beta chain) stems from a study of T cell responses to AZD1222 COVID-19 vaccine (dated by TCRdb to the early 2020s). For the wider study: Because spike-specific TCR depth and breadth did not differ between the two schedules, AZD1222 recipients who got a second dose at roughly 4 weeks were pooled with those who got a second dose at roughly 12 weeks. Trial participants were enrolled by age into subgroups of 18-55, 56-69 and 70-plus years, and around 150, 28 and 57 TCR-sequenced participants, respectively, were included in these subgroups. TCR sequencing was performed for 230 to 250 trial participants, of whom around 210 were given two doses of AZD1222 and around 25 were given two doses of MenACWY control vaccine. Overall study results and their limits: Vaccine-associated CD4 TCRs spanned the whole spike protein, with dominant responses in regions 160-218 and 743-854. In the small 56-69-year group, the increase in depth fell short of significance, most likely because of low power. Epitopes outside the regions mutated in the B.1.351 and B.1.1.7 variants were reportedly recognized by nearly half of the unique spike-specific TCRs. Spike-specific TCR breadth and depth rose significantly after two AZD1222 doses compared with day 0 and with MenACWY recipients. Because no day 14 peak-response samples were available, repertoires were characterized only after the peak T cell response. Participants were mostly white British, with more females than males. The authors suggested clonal diversity may have been underestimated. Conclusions about previously exposed vaccinees were limited because only six or seven AZD1222 recipients were SARS-CoV-2 seropositive at baseline.

The intended sense of this specimen's time point label: baseline before first vaccination. Vaccinee samples were obtained from the UK trials COV001 and COV002, which included a single-blind randomized controlled phase 2/3 trial of AZD1222 (ChAdOx1 nCoV-19) in healthy adults. For TCRbeta chain sequencing, PBMC samples from trial participants were taken at day 0 and at day 28 after the second dose. The CDR3 regions of human TCRbeta chains were analyzed by immunosequencing. The published analysis was carried out like this. TCRs in the repertoires were compared against a reference library of SARS-CoV-2-specific TCRs that had been generated with the MIRA antigen-specificity platform. Breadth meant the fraction of unique TCRs that were SARS-CoV-2-associated, whereas depth meant the fraction of total T cells that were SARS-CoV-2-associated. Using the MIRA data, every spike-specific TCR was mapped to the spike region that the TCR reacted to and assigned to either a CD4 or a CD8 class. Log10-transformed breadth and depth values were compared by one-way ANOVA with Sidak's multiple comparisons tests. TCRdb carries this immuneACCESS record with in-frame sequences only. Its versions omit some clonotypes, under half of them owing to an unresolved V gene in the studies checked, with the rest unexplained. D and trimming were read from the DNA, whereas the V and J calls and clone size are those reported in that table. Present in this sample are 100,000 or so clones, approximately 90% of which were seen just once. Clones ranked in the top ten supply about 2.7% of the sample.

In the case of this clone: The antigen it recognizes is unknown. Base qualities are not at hand, and no much larger clone is one base apart.

CDR1 and CDR2, per the germline V gene, are MNHEY and SVGAGI. Reading from cysteine to phenylalanine, the CDR3 counts 15 amino acids. Of the read, only the CDR3 DNA is kept; its 45 bases are in frame from base 1. V is shortened by 3 bases, J by 1 base, and the region joining them spans 7 bases. The origin of this receptor is an adult in good health. The sequence joins TRBV6-5 to TRBJ1-6; too little of a D gene remains to name it. The sample here was peripheral blood, taken on day 0 of AZD1222 vaccination. The nucleotide sequence is TGTGCCAGCAGTTATGGACCATCCTATAATTCACCCCTCCACTTT. The resulting protein is CASSYGPSYNSPLHF.